This T cell receptor beta chain was sequenced for a study of T cells in Graves' hyperthyroidism and ophthalmopathy. Stable hyperthyroidism: no ophthalmopathy progression over 18 months of follow-up. Any patient presenting with uncontrolled infection, other autoimmune disease, pregnancy or lactation was left out. Notes on the study in general: Researchers found most expanded thyroid clonotypes above 0.001 in blood as well.

Ten or more counts support this clonotype. Its antigen remains unidentified. RNA transcripts yielded amplified TCR beta CDR3 regions. With the HTBI primer set, the TCR CDR3 went through a first round of RT-PCR. TCRdb re-derived calls from the multiplex PCR reads in MiXCR, one entry per CDR3 protein. The sample carries 600,000 or so distinct CDR3 sequences, 46% recorded once. Looked up from germline, CDR1 is SQVTM and CDR2 is ANQGSEA. The CDR3 length is 12 residues. The V end lost 4 bases, the J end lost 9 bases, and 14 bases lay between the germline ends. The sample comprised peripheral blood or thyroid tissue (not recorded which). This rearrangement joins TRBV29-1 to TRBJ2-3; D call uncertain. This receptor was obtained from a young woman with Graves' hyperthyroidism. The chain's CDR3 is CSVVGEWGTQYF. CDR3 coding DNA: TGCAGCGTTGTTGGGGAATGGGGAACGCAGTATTTT.